This is a list of T cell receptor beta chains from one sample in a study of CD4 T cells in relation to SARS-CoV-2 and coronaviruses. Clones were read by immunoSEQ multiplex PCR, and TCRdb kept only the in-frame ones, dropping some. The repertoire holds about 36,000 clones, with around 83% as singletons. Antigens of these TCRs are unknown. Sequences were obtained from naive CD4+ T cells from PBMCs, cultured in vitro. These receptors originate from an adult with COVID-19. Both conserved end residues are part of each CDR3. The D gene is left open where the match is weak. The size of a clone is reported for some rows only, either as once, few or many, or as a class for expanded clones.

CDR3,DNA,V,length,D,size,J
CASSPGEYFEAFF,TGTGCCAGCAGCCCGGGGGAGTATTTTGAAGCTTTCTTT,TRBV9,13,.,.,TRBJ1-1
CASSGRTDNEQFF,TGTGCCAGCAGCGGGAGGACAGACAATGAGCAGTTCTTC,TRBV9,13,.,few,TRBJ2-1
CASATDRITEAFF,TGTGCCAGCGCCACGGACAGGATAACTGAAGCTTTCTTT,TRBV3-1/TRBV3-2,13,TRBD1,.,TRBJ1-1
CASSFGGYNQPQHF,TGTGCCAGCAGCTTCGGGGGATACAATCAGCCCCAGCATTTT,TRBV7-6,14,.,.,TRBJ1-5
CATMGRENYEQYF,TGTGCCACCATGGGCAGGGAGAACTACGAGCAGTACTTC,TRBV15,13,.,.,TRBJ2-7
CATAHGREVTGELFF,TGCGCCACCGCCCATGGCAGGGAGGTCACCGGGGAGCTGTTTTTT,TRBV5-1,15,.,once,TRBJ2-2
CASSSLGTGGDEKLFF,TGTGCCAGCAGCTCACTAGGGACAGGGGGTGATGAAAAACTGTTTTTT,TRBV5-6,16,TRBD1,.,TRBJ1-4
CSAWKNEQFF,TGCAGTGCTTGGAAAAATGAGCAGTTCTTC,TRBV20-1,10,.,.,TRBJ2-1
CASSTGSGLAEQFF,TGTGCCAGCAGCACCGGTTCGGGACTAGCGGAGCAGTTCTTC,TRBV9,14,TRBD2,.,TRBJ2-1
CASRLSRTSGRYRKTQYF,TGTGCCAGCAGGTTGAGCCGGACTAGCGGGAGGTATAGAAAGACCCAGTACTTC,TRBV7-8,18,TRBD2,.,TRBJ2-5
CASSELGKNSPLHF,TGTGCCAGCAGTGAGTTGGGAAAGAATTCACCCCTCCACTTT,TRBV2,14,.,few,TRBJ1-6
CASSSTGVWTGWNNSPLHF,TGTGCCAGCAGTTCTACGGGAGTCTGGACAGGGTGGAATAATTCACCCCTCCACTTT,TRBV27,19,TRBD1,.,TRBJ1-6
CASSLGQQNTEAFF,TGCGCCAGCAGCTTGGGACAACAGAACACTGAAGCTTTCTTT,TRBV5-1,14,.,.,TRBJ1-1
CASSLVGRGLSPLHF,TGCGCCAGCAGCTTGGTGGGCAGGGGGCTTTCACCCCTCCACTTT,TRBV5-1,15,TRBD1,few,TRBJ1-6
CASTGTGNTGELFF,TGTGCCAGCACTGGGACAGGGAACACCGGGGAGCTGTTTTTT,TRBV2,14,TRBD1,.,TRBJ2-2
CASSSSVTFGLSNQPQHF,TGTGCCAGCAGTTCCTCTGTGACATTCGGCCTTAGCAATCAGCCCCAGCATTTT,TRBV27,18,.,.,TRBJ1-5
CASSEDRPNEQFF,TGTGCCAGCAGTGAAGACAGGCCCAATGAGCAGTTCTTC,TRBV2,13,.,once,TRBJ2-1
CASSQEASGRPMDTQYF,TGTGCCAGCAGCCAAGAGGCTAGCGGGAGGCCCATGGATACGCAGTATTTT,TRBV3-1/TRBV3-2,17,TRBD2,.,TRBJ2-3
CASSLLRGGYEQYF,TGTGCCAGCAGTTTGTTGAGGGGTGGCTACGAGCAGTACTTC,TRBV28,14,.,.,TRBJ2-7
CASSQDHTEAFF,TGTGCCAGCAGCCAAGATCACACTGAAGCTTTCTTT,TRBV3-1/TRBV3-2,12,.,.,TRBJ1-1
CASSPTVPNEKLFF,TGTGCCAGCTCGCCGACAGTACCTAATGAAAAACTGTTTTTT,TRBV18,14,.,.,TRBJ1-4
CASSPGWDTIAGELFF,TGTGCCAGCAGCCCCGGGTGGGACACTATCGCCGGGGAGCTGTTTTTT,TRBV14,16,.,.,TRBJ2-2
CASSPGGVTTGELFF,TGTGCCAGCAGCCCAGGGGGCGTGACCACCGGGGAGCTGTTTTTT,TRBV28,15,TRBD1,.,TRBJ2-2
CASTGLGLGSTEQFF,TGCGCCAGCACTGGTTTGGGACTAGGATCTACTGAGCAGTTCTTC,TRBV10-2,15,TRBD2,once,TRBJ2-1
CASSPRGRGPSYEQYF,TGTGCCAGTAGTCCCAGGGGCAGGGGACCTTCCTACGAGCAGTACTTC,TRBV19,16,.,.,TRBJ2-7
CASSLSSNVLTF,TGTGCCAGCAGTTTAAGCTCAAACGTCCTGACTTTC,TRBV12-3/TRBV12-4,12,.,.,TRBJ2-6
CASSHGSGQTTYEQYF,TGTGCCAGCAGCCATGGATCGGGACAGACTACCTACGAGCAGTACTTC,TRBV14,16,TRBD1,few,TRBJ2-7
CATSDFPVGEQFF,TGTGCCACCAGTGATTTCCCGGTGGGGGAGCAGTTCTTC,TRBV24-1,13,.,.,TRBJ2-1
CASSLRTGNTGELFF,TGCGCCAGCAGCCTGCGGACAGGGAACACCGGGGAGCTGTTTTTT,TRBV5-1,15,TRBD1,.,TRBJ2-2
CASSAGTSGLYNEQFF,TGTGCCAGCAGTGCCGGGACTAGCGGCCTATACAATGAGCAGTTCTTC,TRBV2,16,TRBD2,.,TRBJ2-1
CASSVTALNTGELFF,TGTGCCAGCAGCGTAACTGCCTTGAACACCGGGGAGCTGTTTTTT,TRBV9,15,.,.,TRBJ2-2
CAWSVNSGSYEQYF,TGTGCCTGGAGTGTGAATAGCGGGAGTTACGAGCAGTACTTC,TRBV30,14,TRBD2,.,TRBJ2-7
CASRPYPNSPLHF,TGTGCCAGCAGACCCTACCCGAATTCACCCCTCCACTTT,TRBV12-3/TRBV12-4,13,.,.,TRBJ1-6
CASSDEGYNEQFF,TGTGCCAGCAGTGACGAGGGGTACAATGAGCAGTTCTTC,TRBV2,13,.,.,TRBJ2-1
CASRKTGGWSSGVSYNEQFF,TGTGCCAGTAGAAAAACAGGGGGCTGGTCTAGCGGGGTGTCCTACAATGAGCAGTTCTTC,TRBV19,20,.,once,TRBJ2-1
CASSHPFTDTQYF,TGTGCCAGCAGCCATCCCTTCACAGATACGCAGTATTTT,TRBV14,13,.,.,TRBJ2-3
CAAEHPSNGETQYF,TGCGCAGCCGAGCACCCGTCGAACGGCGAGACCCAGTACTTC,TRBV10-1,14,.,.,TRBJ2-5
CASSLTVTSGTEAFF,TGTGCCAGCAGTTTGACAGTAACCTCGGGGACTGAAGCTTTCTTT,TRBV27,15,.,.,TRBJ1-1
CASSQDRRTPNEQFF,TGCGCCAGCAGCCAAGATCGCAGGACCCCCAATGAGCAGTTCTTC,TRBV4-1,15,.,few,TRBJ2-1
CASSFRRWAQETQYF,TGTGCCAGCAGCTTTCGTCGTTGGGCCCAAGAGACCCAGTACTTC,TRBV11-2,15,.,.,TRBJ2-5
CASPQGSQETQYF,TGTGCCAGCCCACAGGGATCTCAAGAGACCCAGTACTTC,TRBV28,13,.,.,TRBJ2-5
CASSSTLISGKYNEQFF,TGTGCCAGCAGCTCTACGCTAATTAGCGGGAAATACAATGAGCAGTTCTTC,TRBV7-2,17,TRBD2,.,TRBJ2-1
CASRGVAGVGDTQYF,TGTGCCAGCAGAGGGGTAGCGGGAGTAGGAGATACGCAGTATTTT,TRBV2,15,TRBD2,.,TRBJ2-3
CASSTGPTMINEQFF,TGTGCCAGTAGCACAGGTCCCACTATGATAAATGAGCAGTTCTTC,TRBV19,15,.,.,TRBJ2-1
CASSYSSQGGDTQYF,TGTGCCAGCAGTTACTCGAGCCAGGGGGGAGATACGCAGTATTTT,TRBV6-2/TRBV6-3,15,.,.,TRBJ2-3
CASSKDRGRGGPVGELFF,TGTGCCAGCAGTAAGGACAGGGGGCGAGGAGGTCCGGTCGGGGAGCTGTTTTTT,TRBV28,18,TRBD1,few,TRBJ2-2
CASRQGGPGNTIYF,TGCGCCAGCAGACAGGGAGGCCCTGGAAACACCATATATTTT,TRBV5-1,14,.,.,TRBJ1-3